The 2 T cell receptor beta chains presented below share a single source sample, sequenced in a study of blood T cell repertoires in COVID-19. Data came from immunoSEQ multiplex PCR; TCRdb stores just in-frame clones and leaves some out. This sample has roughly 150,000 clones, with around 86% found just once. The sequencing sample was made of peripheral blood. These receptor sequences come from a woman at least 80 years old with COVID-19, enrolled during active disease.

The V and J genes are TRBV28 and TRBJ1-6; tentatively, D is TRBD1 (5 bases). Trimming took 1 base from V and 10 from J, leaving 23 bases between them. The CDR3 runs 18 residues. Per the germline V gene, CDR1 is MDHEN and CDR2 is SYDVKM. CDR3 sequence reads: CASSLYSSTVVKISPLHF. CDR3 bases: TGTGCCAGCAGTTTATATTCGTCGACAGTTGTTAAGATATCACCCCTCCACTTT.

The chain carries TRBV10-3 and TRBJ2-1, with 7 bases identical to TRBD2. This CDR3 has 16 residues. The germline CDR1 and CDR2 sequences are ENHRY and SYGVKD. With V trimmed by 7 bases and J by 2 bases, 11 bases remained unmatched. The CDR3 is CAINGGASGTYNEQFF. In DNA form, the CDR3 reads TGTGCCATCAACGGAGGGGCTAGCGGCACCTACAATGAGCAGTTCTTC.